This entry describes one TCR beta chain. Trimming took 2 bases from V and 6 from J, leaving 11 bases between them. From germline, CDR1 is SGHAT and CDR2 FQDESV (reference sequence). This CDR3 has 14 residues. This specimen belongs to a study of blood T cell repertoires in COVID-19. Study as a whole: Sites across the United States, Italy and Spain contributed samples from acute and convalescent COVID-19. PBMCs, B-cell-depleted T cells, or T cells provided the cDNA or gDNA that made up the material.

Participant reports of clinical history set cohort assignment. As handled by the study authors: Using reference gene primer amplification, nucleated cell counts were estimated. The protocol was immunoSEQ multiplex PCR, while the TCRdb copy is restricted to in-frame clones and leaves out a portion. V and J calls and clone size are those listed in that table; D and trimming were worked out from the DNA. Of hundreds of thousands of clones in the sample, around 88% were seen once. This TCR came from a middle-aged woman with acute COVID-19. Sequenced: PBMCs or T cells enriched from blood (not recorded which). The gene calls are TRBV11-1 and TRBJ2-1, with D perhaps TRBD1 (6 bases). Here the CDR3 reads CASSLLGTLNEQFF. CDR3 in DNA: TGTGCCAGCAGCTTATTAGGGACACTCAATGAGCAGTTCTTC.